The source of this T cell receptor (beta chain) is a study of T cell responses to AZD1222 COVID-19 vaccine. Whole-study results and caveats: Spike was spanned by vaccine-associated CD4 TCRs, with dominance at 160-218 and 743-854. It was only 6 or 7 AZD1222 recipients who were seropositive at baseline.

Second doses at about 4 or about 12 weeks were pooled. Comments on this clone: What it binds is unknown.

Method: immunoSEQ multiplex PCR; TCRdb's copy keeps in-frame clones and lacks some. The sample yields around 99,000 clones, about 89% seen once. The V end was cut by 5 bases, the J end by 11 bases, with 24 bases between. CDR1 is SGHTA and CDR2 is FQGNSA in the germline V gene. The CDR3 loop spans 16 amino acids. The source material was peripheral blood, sampled 28 days after the second AZD1222 dose. This receptor was obtained from an adult who received the AZD1222 COVID-19 vaccine. V gene TRBV7-2 combines with J gene TRBJ1-4, with D tentatively TRBD1 (5 bases). The CDR3 DNA reads TGTGCCAGCAGCGGGGCTTATGGGACGGTCCCCATGAAACTGTTTTTT. Translated, it gives CASSGAYGTVPMKLFF.